This TCR beta chain was retrieved from a study of blood T cell repertoires in COVID-19. Study summary: Nucleic acid was either cDNA or gDNA, and it came from T cells, B-cell-depleted T cells, or PBMCs.

With 3 bases clipped from V and 5 bases from J, the junction kept 10 bases outside the gene matches. The CDR3 contains 16 residues. Per germline, CDR1 SGHRS and CDR2 YFSETQ. The authors' processing: Amplification of reference gene primers provided the estimated nucleated cell counts. Produced via immunoSEQ multiplex PCR; TCRdb's table is partial and in-frame only. The V and J calls and the clone size are those of that table, but D and trimming were determined from the DNA. This sample has around 180,000 clones; 79% occur once, and the top ten carry around a sixth. This chain connects TRBV5-1 to TRBJ2-5, with TRBD2 identical over 10 bases. The source is a man aged 55 to 69 with active or convalescent COVID-19. Material: peripheral blood. The CDR3 spells CASSSGTSAQGETQYF. CDR3 nucleotides: TGCGCCAGCAGCTCGGGGACTAGCGCGCAGGGGGAGACCCAGTACTTC.